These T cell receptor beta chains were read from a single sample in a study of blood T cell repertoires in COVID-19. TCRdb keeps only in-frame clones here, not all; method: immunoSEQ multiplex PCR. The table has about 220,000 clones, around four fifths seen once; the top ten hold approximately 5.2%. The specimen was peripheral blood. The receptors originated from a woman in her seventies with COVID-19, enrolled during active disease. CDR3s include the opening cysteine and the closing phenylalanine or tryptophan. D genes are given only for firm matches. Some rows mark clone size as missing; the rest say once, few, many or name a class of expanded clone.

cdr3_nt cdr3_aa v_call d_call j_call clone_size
TGTGCCAGCAGCGTAGGCGGGCCCACTGAAGCTTTCTTT CASSVGGPTEAFF TRBV9 . TRBJ1-1 .
TGTGCCAGCAGCCTAGATCACGGGGAGAGCACTGAAGCTTTCTTT CASSLDHGESTEAFF TRBV11-2 . TRBJ1-1 .
TGTGCCAGCAGTGTTCAGCCGGGGATAGCCTCGGGCGAGCAGTACTTC CASSVQPGIASGEQYF TRBV6-1 . TRBJ2-7 .
TGTGCCAGCAGCCAAGCCGGGGTCTATGGCTACACCTTC CASSQAGVYGYTF TRBV3-1/TRBV3-2 . TRBJ1-2 .
TGTGCCAGCAGCCTCCGGGGGGCCCAAGAGCAGTACTTC CASSLRGAQEQYF TRBV7-2 . TRBJ2-7 .
TGTGCCAGTAGTATAGCGGCGGGACGGCCAACTCGTGGACCCCTCCACTTT CASSIAAGRPTRGPLHF TRBV19 . TRBJ1-6 .
TGTGCCAGCAGCTTAGGACAGGGAGGAGATACGCAGTATTTT CASSLGQGGDTQYF TRBV7-8 . TRBJ2-3 .
TGTGCCAGCAGCCCGGACAGGGGGCGAAGTGGCTACACCTTC CASSPDRGRSGYTF TRBV11-2 TRBD1 TRBJ1-2 .
TGTGCCAGCAGCCAAGCCAGGGGATATCAAGAGACCCAGTACTTC CASSQARGYQETQYF TRBV3-1/TRBV3-2 . TRBJ2-5 once
TGTGCCAGTAGTCGTTTGGGGCTTGGAAACACCATATATTTT CASSRLGLGNTIYF TRBV19 . TRBJ1-3 few
TGTGCCACCAGCAGAGGAAAGGGGGCCTACAATGAGCAGTTCTTC CATSRGKGAYNEQFF TRBV15 . TRBJ2-1 .
TGTGCCAGCAGTGCAGGGGGCGTCTATGGCTACACCTTC CASSAGGVYGYTF TRBV2 TRBD1 TRBJ1-2 .
TGTGCCAGCAGCCACCAGACTGGTGAGCCCCAGCATTTT CASSHQTGEPQHF TRBV28 . TRBJ1-5 few
TGTGCCAGCTCAATAAATAAACAGGGTTTGAACACTGAAGCTTTCTTT CASSINKQGLNTEAFF TRBV18 . TRBJ1-1 .
TGCGCCAGCAGCTTGGATGGAGGGAGCTCCTACGAGCAGTACTTC CASSLDGGSSYEQYF TRBV5-1 . TRBJ2-7 .
TGTGCCAGCACCCTACTCTCCGGGGGGCAGGGGGCGCACGGGCAGCCCCAGCATTTT CASTLLSGGQGAHGQPQHF TRBV28 TRBD1 TRBJ1-5 few
TGCAGCGTTGATAGCGGGAACACCTACAATGAGCAGTTCTTC CSVDSGNTYNEQFF TRBV29-1 TRBD2 TRBJ2-1 .
TGCGCCAGCCAGGGGGCTTTGAACACCGGGGAGCTGTTTTTT CASQGALNTGELFF TRBV5-1 TRBD1 TRBJ2-2 .
TGTGCCAGCTCTCCCGGGGGGTTGCGGGAGCAGTTCTTC CASSPGGLREQFF TRBV18 TRBD2 TRBJ2-1 .
TGTGCCACCAGTGATCTGCTCCGGGACAGGGGATATAATTTCACAGATACGCAGTATTTT CATSDLLRDRGYNFTDTQYF TRBV24-1 TRBD1 TRBJ2-3 .
TGTGCCAGCAGCTTAGGATCCAGGAACACTGAAGCTTTCTTT CASSLGSRNTEAFF TRBV11-3 . TRBJ1-1 .
TGTGCCAGCAGACCTACAGGCTCAACTAATGAAAAACTGTTTTTT CASRPTGSTNEKLFF TRBV6-5 . TRBJ1-4 .
TGTGCCAGCAGCTTTTGGACTAGCGGCACCGGGGAGCTGTTTTTT CASSFWTSGTGELFF TRBV5-4 TRBD2 TRBJ2-2 .
TGTGCCAGCTCACCGGGAGCGGGGAACACTGAAGCTTTCTTT CASSPGAGNTEAFF TRBV18 . TRBJ1-1 .
TGTGCCAGCTCATATGGGACTAGCGGGAGCTTGGATACGCAGTATTTT CASSYGTSGSLDTQYF TRBV18 TRBD2 TRBJ2-3 .
TGTGCCAGCAGCTACAGGGTCGGTCAGCCCCAGCATTTT CASSYRVGQPQHF TRBV7-6 . TRBJ1-5 .
TGTGCCAGCGGGACTGGGGTGAGCTCCTACAATGAGCAGTTCTTC CASGTGVSSYNEQFF TRBV6-5 . TRBJ2-1 .
TGCGCCAGCAGCGAGGCGGCTTCCTTGAAGCAGTACTTC CASSEAASLKQYF TRBV10-1 . TRBJ2-7 once
TGTGCCAGCAGCTTGGGCCGACTAGCGGGGGAGCAGTACTTC CASSLGRLAGEQYF TRBV5-6 TRBD2 TRBJ2-7 .
TGTGCCAGCAGCGCTTCCGGGACTAGCGGGGCCAGGGAGCAGTTCTTC CASSASGTSGAREQFF TRBV9 TRBD2 TRBJ2-1 .
TGTGCCAGCAGTTTATCTGTCCAGGGGACAGTTGGTGGCTACACCTTC CASSLSVQGTVGGYTF TRBV28 TRBD1 TRBJ1-2 many
TGTGCCAGCAGCCAAGCTGAAGGGGCATTATTAGGTGGCTACACCTTC CASSQAEGALLGGYTF TRBV3-1/TRBV3-2 . TRBJ1-2 .
TGTGCCAGCAGGACCCGCGGCACCCCCTATGGCTACACCTTC CASRTRGTPYGYTF TRBV2 . TRBJ1-2 .
TGCGCCAGCAGTGCGAGGGAGGAACGAGAGACCCAGTACTTC CASSAREERETQYF TRBV10-1 . TRBJ2-5 .
TGTGCCTGGTCTCGATTGACTGAGTACCAAGAGACCCAGTACTTC CAWSRLTEYQETQYF TRBV30 . TRBJ2-5 .
TGTGCCAGCAGGGCTAGCGGGATCAATGAGCAGTTCTTC CASRASGINEQFF TRBV28 TRBD2 TRBJ2-1 few
TGTGCCACCAGTGATTCCCGACTAGCGGGAGGGCCCGCAGATACGCAGTATTTT CATSDSRLAGGPADTQYF TRBV24-1 TRBD2 TRBJ2-3 .
TGTGCCAGCTCACCGGAACTAGCGCGCACAGATACGCAGTATTTT CASSPELARTDTQYF TRBV18 TRBD2 TRBJ2-3 .
TGTGCCAGCAGCCGATCCGGGACAGGGGGCGAAAAACTGTTTTTT CASSRSGTGGEKLFF TRBV6-2/TRBV6-3 TRBD1 TRBJ1-4 few
TGTGCCAGCAGTTCTAAGGACAGGGGGAAGTCTGAAGCTTTCTTT CASSSKDRGKSEAFF TRBV27 TRBD1 TRBJ1-1 .
TGCAGCGTTTCAGACAGGATAGACTCCTACGAGCAGTACTTC CSVSDRIDSYEQYF TRBV29-1 . TRBJ2-7 .
TGCGCCAGCAGCTTGTCAAGGGGCCCAAATGAAAAACTGTTTTTT CASSLSRGPNEKLFF TRBV5-1 . TRBJ1-4 .
TGTGCCAGCAGTGAAGGGACAGGGGGCAACTATGGCTACACCTTC CASSEGTGGNYGYTF TRBV2 TRBD1 TRBJ1-2 .
TGTGCCAGTAGCCTCAGGCGCGCTTTGTTGGACAATGAGCAGTTCTTC CASSLRRALLDNEQFF TRBV19 . TRBJ2-1 .
TGTGCCAGCAGCGTTCAACCACTAGCGGGAGGGGGAGAGACCCAGTACTTC CASSVQPLAGGGETQYF TRBV9 TRBD2 TRBJ2-5 .